The 18 T cell receptor beta chains below all came from one sample that was sequenced in a study of T cells in Graves' hyperthyroidism and ophthalmopathy. Amplified TCR beta CDR3 regions derived from RNA transcripts. First-round RT-PCR targeting the TCR CDR3 was performed with the HTBI primer set. TCRdb re-analysed the multiplex PCR reads in MiXCR, keeping a single row per CDR3 protein. The sample gives about 640,000 distinct CDR3 sequences, around 20% of which show up once; around a third is in the top ten. The sample taken for sequencing was blood. All receptors derive from a man aged 25 to 40 with Graves' ophthalmopathy.

The J gene is TRBJ1-2, the V gene TRBV6-2 or TRBV6-3, with D unclear. Germline V gives CDR1 MNHEY, CDR2 SVGEGT. This CDR3 is 13 amino acids long. Trimming stripped 3 bases from V and 1 base from J, with 6 bases between. This chain's CDR3 is CASSYGVNYGYTF. The CDR3 coding sequence is TGTGCCAGCAGTTATGGAGTTAACTATGGCTACACCTTC.

The chain carries TRBV20-1 and TRBJ2-1; D not resolved. This CDR3 spans 15 amino acids. Between the trimmed V and J ends, which lost 0 bases and 6 bases, there was a span of 15 bases. From germline, CDR1 is DFQATT and CDR2 SNEGSKA (reference sequence). The CDR3 DNA follows: TGCAGTGCTAGAGATTTGGCCGGAACTACCAATGAGCAGTTCTTC. This encodes CSARDLAGTTNEQFF.

This clonotype was seen a few times. The chain employs TRBV28 and TRBJ2-2, with 7 bases fitting TRBD1. The CDR3 runs to 15 residues. CDR1 and CDR2 from the germline V gene are MDHEN and SYDVKM. V lost 2 bases and J lost 4; bases outside the gene matches: 4. CDR3 amino acids: CASSLRQGSTGELFF. CDR3 bases: TGTGCCAGCAGTTTACGACAGGGAAGCACCGGGGAGCTGTTTTTT.

The chain combines TRBV5-8 with TRBJ2-7, with 11 nucleotides matching TRBD2. This CDR3 has 14 residues. The germline CDR1 and CDR2 sequences are SGHTS and YDEGEE. V lost 4 bases to trimming and J lost 7 bases; unmatched junction nucleotides: 7. CDR3 sequence (DNA): TGTGCCAGCAGCCGACTAGCGGGACAAGGGGAGCAGTACTTC. This translates into CASSRLAGQGEQYF. The variable domain in full, completed from reference TRBV5-8 and TRBJ2-7, reads EAGVTQSPTHLIKTRGQQATLRCSPISGHTSVYWYQQALGLGLQFLLWYDEGEERNRGNFPPRFSGRQFPNYSSELNVNALELEDSALYLCASSRLAGQGEQYFGPGTRLTVT.

V and J are TRBV6-2 or TRBV6-3 and TRBJ1-5; 8 bases agree with TRBD1. The germline V gene encodes CDR1 MNHEY and CDR2 SVGEGT. After removal of 11 bases from V and 5 bases from J, the junction contained 8 bases not matched to a gene. The CDR3 consists of 13 residues. The DNA of the CDR3 is TGTGCCGGCGGACAGGGACCGGATCAGCCCCAGCATTTT. Translating it yields CAGGQGPDQPQHF.

This rearrangement joins TRBV30 to TRBJ2-1; 9 positions agree with TRBD2. The CDR3 contains 13 residues. Germline V gene sequence: CDR1 GTSNPN, CDR2 SVGIG (reference sequence). Losses at the gene ends were 2 bases for V and 8 bases for J; bases not matched to a gene: 4. DNA of the CDR3: TGTGCCTGGAGTACGGCGGGAGGGGATGAGCAGTTCTTC. Translated, it gives CAWSTAGGDEQFF.

This clonotype has a count of ten or more. This chain joins TRBV18 and TRBJ1-1; TRBD1 matches at 8 bases. The J segment lost 10 bases and the V segment lost 6 bases, leaving 10 bases of the junction unmatched. The germline gives CDR1 KGHSH, CDR2 LQKENI. The CDR3 is made up of 13 amino acids. The CDR3 DNA reads TGTGCCAGCTCGCTTGGACAGGGCCGGGCAGCTTTCTTT. It codes for CASSLGQGRAAFF.

This clonotype was found many times. CDR3 residues: CASSLPLAGAITDTQYF. The CDR3 bases are TGCGCCAGCAGCTTGCCACTAGCGGGAGCCATCACAGATACGCAGTATTTT. The V and J genes are TRBV5-1 and TRBJ2-3, with 11 bases lining up with TRBD2. The junction had 6 bases not matched to a gene; V was cut back by 1 base and J by 2 bases. Germline V gene data show CDR1 as SGHRS and CDR2 as YFSETQ. The CDR3 consists of 17 residues.

The gene calls are TRBV10-3 and TRBJ2-1; TRBD1 matches at 9 bases. After removal of 2 bases from V and 9 bases from J, the junction contained 8 bases not matched to a gene. This CDR3 region has 15 residues. The germline CDR1 and CDR2 sequences are ENHRY and SYGVKD. CDR3 bases: TGTGCCATCAGTGAGGGGGACAGGGTCTCGAGTGAGCAGTTCTTC. Its protein product is CAISEGDRVSSEQFF.

This sequence joins TRBV6-1 and TRBJ2-2, with D maybe TRBD1 (5 bases). Trimming took off 2 bases at V and 6 bases at J, with 16 bases between the two ends. The germline V gene encodes CDR1 MNHNS and CDR2 SASEGT. CDR3 length: 16 amino acids. The chain's CDR3 is CASSERGRVEPGELFF. CDR3 nucleotides: TGTGCCAGCAGTGAAAGAGGCAGGGTGGAACCCGGGGAGCTGTTTTTT.

This chain joins TRBV9 and TRBJ1-1; no reliable D call. Trimming stripped 0 bases from V and 0 bases from J, with 12 bases between. This CDR3 contains 16 residues. Per germline, CDR1 SGDLS and CDR2 YYNGEE. In nucleotides, the CDR3 is TGTGCCAGCAGCGTAGGTGGAGGGTTATTGAACACTGAAGCTTTCTTT. Residues: CASSVGGGLLNTEAFF.

The chain combines TRBV13 with TRBJ2-2; tentative D call: TRBD2 (6 bases). Trimming pared 8 bases from V and 5 bases from J, leaving 12 bases between. Germline assignment: CDR1 PRHDT and CDR2 FYEKMQ (reference sequence). The CDR3 length is 13 residues. DNA for the CDR3: TGTGCCAGCGGCGGGGAAGGGACCGGGGAGCTGTTTTTT. It codes for CASGGEGTGELFF. Full variable domain (missing parts from reference TRBV13 and TRBJ2-2): AAGVIQSPRHLIKEKRETATLKCYPIPRHDTVYWYQQGPGQDPQFLISFYEKMQSDKGSIPDRFSAQQFSDYHSELNMSSLELGDSALYFCASGGEGTGELFFGEGSRLTVL.

This clonotype was detected many times. The chain links TRBV28 to TRBJ1-5, with 10 bases fitting TRBD1. The trim removed 6 bases at V and 7 bases at J, leaving 12 bases unmatched. The CDR3 has 16 residues. The germline V gene encodes CDR1 MDHEN and CDR2 SYDVKM. CDR3 protein: CASSPSGTGERQPQHF. The CDR3 DNA reads as TGTGCCAGCAGCCCGTCCGGGACAGGGGAGCGACAGCCCCAGCATTTT.

This clonotype occurred a few times. The J gene is TRBJ2-2, the V gene TRBV12-3 or TRBV12-4; TRBD1 matches 12 bases. This CDR3 has 18 residues. V shed 6 bases and J 4 bases; nucleotides not matched to a gene: 12. CDR3 amino acids: CASRQSRDRGRGTGELFF. CDR3 sequence (DNA): TGTGCCAGCAGACAAAGCCGGGACAGGGGGCGCGGCACCGGGGAGCTGTTTTTT.

This clonotype was picked up a small number of times. The chain joins TRBV29-1 to TRBJ2-2, with D possibly being TRBD2 (6 bases). CDR1 and CDR2 (germline): SQVTM, ANQGSEA. V lost 3 bases to trimming and J lost 6 bases, with 17 bases between them. This CDR3 comprises 15 residues. The CDR3 bases are TGCAGCGTTGAGGAGACTAGTGGGTTCTCCGGGGAGCTGTTTTTT. Amino acid sequence: CSVEETSGFSGELFF.

This clonotype was counted between two and nine times. The V and J genes are TRBV15 and TRBJ2-6; maybe TRBD2 (5 bases). Germline V CDR1 and CDR2: LNHNV, YYDKDF (reference sequence). Trimming removed 0 bases from V and 3 bases from J, with 9 bases in between. The CDR3 extends over 16 amino acids. CDR3 sequence reads: CATSRERAVGANVLTF. In DNA form, the CDR3 reads TGTGCCACCAGCAGAGAGAGGGCGGTTGGGGCCAACGTCCTGACTTTC.

In its sample, this clonotype was seen many times. The V gene is TRBV6-1, the J gene TRBJ1-1; tentative D call: TRBD1 (6 bases). CDR1 MNHNS and CDR2 SASEGT come from the germline V gene. This CDR3 has 12 amino acids. V shed 6 bases and J shed 9 bases, with 14 bases lying between them. CDR3 DNA: TGTGCCAGCAGAGCGGACAGTTTTAAAGCTTTCTTT. Encoded protein: CASRADSFKAFF.

This sequence joins TRBV5-6 and TRBJ2-7; D remains unclear. V lost 6 bases, J lost 1 base, and 17 bases lay in between. The CDR3 totals 15 residues. Per germline, CDR1 SGHDT and CDR2 YYEEEE. The CDR3 DNA reads as TGTGCCAGCACCCCCCGGAGAAGGGTGTCCTACGAGCAGTACTTC. Amino acid sequence: CASTPRRRVSYEQYF.